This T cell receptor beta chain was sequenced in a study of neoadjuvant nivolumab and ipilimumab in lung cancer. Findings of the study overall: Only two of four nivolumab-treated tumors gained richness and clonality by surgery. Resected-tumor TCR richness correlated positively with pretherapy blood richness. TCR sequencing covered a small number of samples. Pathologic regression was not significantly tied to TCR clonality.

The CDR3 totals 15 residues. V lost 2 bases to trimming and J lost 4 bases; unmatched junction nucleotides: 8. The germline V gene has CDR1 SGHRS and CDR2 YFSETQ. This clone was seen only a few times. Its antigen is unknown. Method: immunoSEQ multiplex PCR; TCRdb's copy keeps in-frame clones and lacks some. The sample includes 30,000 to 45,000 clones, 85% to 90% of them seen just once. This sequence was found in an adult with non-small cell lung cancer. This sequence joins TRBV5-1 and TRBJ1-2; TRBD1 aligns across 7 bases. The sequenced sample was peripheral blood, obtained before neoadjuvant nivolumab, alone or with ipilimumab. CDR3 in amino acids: CASSLQTGPGYGYTF. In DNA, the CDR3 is TGCGCCAGCAGCTTACAGACAGGGCCTGGCTATGGCTACACCTTC.